The 3 T cell receptor beta chains listed next were all sequenced from one sample in a study of T cell clones after liver transplantation (dated by TCRdb to about 2019). Library prep was done by the immunoSEQ multiplex PCR assay. Imported from immuneACCESS, the table was reduced by TCRdb to in-frame sequences with V and J called. These copies leave out some clones; in studies compared against another copy, an unresolved V gene accounts for under half, and the cause of the remainder is not known. Within this sample are tens of thousands of clones, with 71% of them counted one time only. The ten largest make up roughly 15% of the sample. The sample's time point label, in plain terms: pre-transplant. Specimen: CD4+ T cells from blood, collected before liver transplant. Receptors originate from a human donor who received a liver transplant.

This chain joins TRBV18 and TRBJ1-1; 7 bases match TRBD1. V dropped 6 bases and J dropped 1; count of bases not matched to a gene: 5. Germline V gene data show CDR1 as KGHSH and CDR2 as LQKENI. CDR3 length: 14 residues. The CDR3 bases are TGTGCCAGCTCGCCAGGGGGGAGGAACACTGAAGCTTTCTTT. Amino acid sequence: CASSPGGRNTEAFF. The full variable domain, in which reference TRBV18 and TRBJ1-1 provide the parts outside the CDR3, is NAGVMQNPRHLVRRRGQEARLRCSPMKGHSHVYWYRQLPEEGLKFMVYLQKENIIDESGMPKERFSAEFPKEGPSILRIQQVVRGDSAAYFCASSPGGRNTEAFFGQGTRLTVV.

This clone was seen only once. The V and J genes are TRBV18 and TRBJ2-2; 9 bases match TRBD1. Unmatched junction bases numbered 5, after V lost 6 bases and J lost 3 bases. The CDR3 sequence is 15 residues long. Germline loops: CDR1 KGHSH, CDR2 LQKENI. The CDR3 protein is CASSPWTGDTGELFF. CDR3 in DNA: TGTGCCAGCTCTCCTTGGACAGGGGACACCGGGGAGCTGTTTTTT.

This rearrangement joins TRBV15 to TRBJ1-5; TRBD1 agrees at 7 bases. Germline trimming cut 5 bases from V and 1 base from J; bases unmatched to any gene: 2. Germline-derived CDR1 and CDR2 are LNHNV and YYDKDF (reference sequence). This CDR3 has 14 amino acids. This CDR3 reads CATSGGQSNQPQHF. CDR3 in DNA: TGTGCCACCAGCGGGGGACAGAGCAATCAGCCCCAGCATTTT. The full variable domain, completed using reference TRBV15 and TRBJ1-5, is DAMVIQNPRYQVTQFGKPVTLSCSQTLNHNVMYWYQQKSSQAPKLLFHYYDKDFNNEADTPDNFQSRRPNTSFCFLDIRSPGLGDTAMYLCATSGGQSNQPQHFGDGTRLSIL.